This T cell receptor (beta chain) derives from a study of identical twins. Study-wide results and caveats: Sequences that were out-of-frame, alpha and twin-shared displayed an excess of low generation probability. Zero-insertion findings could be partly confounded by invariant cells (MAIT and iNKT cells). Twin sharing of out-of-frame TCR alpha was underestimated by models in monozygotic pairs.

The length of the CDR3 is 14 residues. V was trimmed by 7 bases and J by 1 base, leaving 11 bases between them. CDR1 and CDR2 from the germline V gene are MDHEN and SYDVKM. This clonotype was counted many times. The antigen remains undetermined. TCRdb called the 5' RACE reads again in MiXCR, with one record for every CDR3 protein. The data contain 200,000 to 300,000 distinct CDR3 sequences, about 7.5% of them singletons. A further study also used this sample, focusing on yellow fever vaccine responses in identical twins. As reported in that work: Reportedly, twins' vaccine T cell responses looked partly convergent and partly personalized.

The clonotype comes from a young woman in good health. V and J are TRBV28 and TRBJ2-1; D is possibly TRBD1 (6 bases). The sequencing sample was made of CD8+ T cells sorted from blood. Written as DNA, the CDR3 is TGTGCCAGCAATCCCAGGGGTTCCTACAATGAGCAGTTCTTC. This encodes CASNPRGSYNEQFF.